This T cell receptor beta chain was obtained from a study of blood T cell repertoires in COVID-19. Measured with immunoSEQ multiplex PCR; TCRdb has only the in-frame clones, and not every one. The data show about 240,000 clones, with approximately 86% seen just once and approximately 7.9% held by the top ten. The CDR3 spans 15 residues. Trimming at V came to 6 bases and at J to 3 bases, leaving 9 bases not matched to a gene. Germline-derived CDR1 and CDR2 are SNHLY and FYNNEI. Sequencing was performed on peripheral blood. The sequence was collected from a man aged 60 to 69 who had recovered from COVID-19. The V gene is TRBV2, the J gene TRBJ2-7; TRBD1 aligns across 9 bases. Written as DNA, the CDR3 is TGTGCCAGCAGACACGAGGGGGACAGGGTCTACGAGCAGTACTTC. It yields the protein CASRHEGDRVYEQYF.